This T cell receptor beta chain was recovered during a study of early T cells in non-severe SARS-CoV-2 infection. CDR3 length equals 15 residues. Per germline, CDR1 SGHRS and CDR2 YFSETQ. V lost 3 bases to trimming and J lost 0 bases, with 10 bases between them. This clonotype showed up many times. TCRdb analysed the 5' RACE reads with MiXCR anew, one entry per CDR3 protein. The sample holds approximately 69,000 distinct CDR3 sequences; about an eighth are singletons and the top ten take about 5.8%. This clonotype originated in an adult who was a healthcare worker with PCR-confirmed SARS-CoV-2 infection or an uninfected control (not recorded which). Specimen: whole blood, collected at baseline. The chain recombines TRBV5-1 with TRBJ1-5; D unresolved. CDR3 amino acids: CASSSDGYSNQPQHF. CDR3 bases: TGCGCCAGCAGCTCAGACGGTTATAGCAATCAGCCCCAGCATTTT. The whole variable domain, remainder taken from reference TRBV5-1 and TRBJ1-5, is KAGVTQTPRYLIKTRGQQVTLSCSPISGHRSVSWYQQTPGQGLQFLFEYFSETQRNKGNFPGRFSGRQFSNSRSEMNVSTLELGDSALYLCASSSDGYSNQPQHFGDGTRLSIL.